The clone carrying this T cell receptor (beta chain) was detected a few times. The antigen remains unidentified. The length of the CDR3 is 15 residues. J lost 3 bases, V lost 1 base, and 4 bases had no gene match. Looked up from germline, CDR1 is SQVTM and CDR2 is ANQGSEA. MiXCR was run by TCRdb on the 5' RACE reads, yielding one entry per CDR3 protein. In the table there are under 450,000 distinct CDR3 sequences, 20% of which are singletons. This record comes from a study of CD8 T cells in ankylosing spondylitis. Study-wide findings and caveats: Certain motif variants had earlier appeared in reactive arthritis synovial fluid and blood. Matched ankylosing spondylitis synovial fluid reportedly contained a significantly enriched population of disease-linked clones. With a CD8+ phenotype, disease-linked clones were relatively rare in peripheral blood.

Sequencing used blood, either unsorted or a sorted T cell fraction (not recorded which). V usage is TRBV29-1 and J usage is TRBJ2-7, with TRBD2 matching 12 bases. The TCR was taken from a male donor with ankylosing spondylitis or in good health (not recorded which). CDR3 sequence reads: CSVEGWTSGDYEQYF. The DNA of the CDR3 is TGCAGCGTTGAAGGTTGGACTAGCGGGGACTACGAGCAGTACTTC.